This T cell receptor (beta chain) is drawn from a study of T cells after yellow fever vaccination. Findings of the study overall: Compared with primary, the secondary response was weaker and peaked at day 5, not 15.

The sample holds many counts of this clonotype. Its antigen remains unknown. CDR3 length equals 17 residues. Germline loops: CDR1 SGHAT, CDR2 FQDESV (reference sequence). Losses at the gene ends were 0 bases for V and 4 bases for J; bases not matched to a gene: 8. In TCRdb, the 5' RACE reads were re-called with MiXCR into one record per CDR3 protein. The table shows hundreds of thousands of distinct CDR3 sequences, with 3.6% occurring only once. The chain has TRBV11-1 and TRBJ1-2, with TRBD1 identical over 10 bases. The sample here was PBMCs, taken on the day of the yellow fever booster vaccination. The clonotype originates from a man younger than 35 who received the YFV17D yellow fever vaccine. CDR3 DNA sequence: TGTGCCAGCAGCTTAGCGGGACAGGGGTCTACTCCCTATGGCTACACCTTC. Encoded protein: CASSLAGQGSTPYGYTF.